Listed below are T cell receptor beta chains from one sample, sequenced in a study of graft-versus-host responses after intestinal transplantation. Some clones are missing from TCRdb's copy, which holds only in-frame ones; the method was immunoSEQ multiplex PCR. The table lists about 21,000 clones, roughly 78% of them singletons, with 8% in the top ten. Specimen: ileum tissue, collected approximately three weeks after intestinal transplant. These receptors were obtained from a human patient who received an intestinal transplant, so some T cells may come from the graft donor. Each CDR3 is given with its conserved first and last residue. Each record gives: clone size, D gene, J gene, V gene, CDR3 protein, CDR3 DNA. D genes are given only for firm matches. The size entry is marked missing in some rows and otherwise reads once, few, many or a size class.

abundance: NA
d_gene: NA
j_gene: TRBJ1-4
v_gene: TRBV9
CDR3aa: CASSPGLLYNEKLFF
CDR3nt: TGTGCCAGCAGCCCCGGACTGCTCTATAATGAAAAACTGTTTTTT

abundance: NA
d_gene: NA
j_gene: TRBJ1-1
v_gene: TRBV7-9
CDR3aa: CASSLSMNTEAFF
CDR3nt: TGTGCCAGCAGCTTATCCATGAACACTGAAGCTTTCTTT

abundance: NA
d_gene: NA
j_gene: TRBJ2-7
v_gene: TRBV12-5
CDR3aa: CASANRVDYEQYF
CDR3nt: TGTGCTAGTGCCAACAGGGTCGACTACGAGCAGTACTTC

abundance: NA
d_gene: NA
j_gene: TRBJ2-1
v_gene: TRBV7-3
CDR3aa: CASSRIPGTPQFF
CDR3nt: TGTGCCAGCAGCCGAATCCCCGGGACTCCGCAGTTCTTC

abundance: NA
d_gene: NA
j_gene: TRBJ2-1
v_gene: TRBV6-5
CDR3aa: CASAAGASSYNEQFF
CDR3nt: TGTGCCAGTGCGGCGGGGGCGAGCTCCTACAATGAGCAGTTCTTC

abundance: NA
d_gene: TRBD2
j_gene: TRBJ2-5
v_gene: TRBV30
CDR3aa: CAWSVGGRKTQYF
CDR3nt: TGTGCCTGGAGTGTGGGAGGGAGGAAGACCCAGTACTTC

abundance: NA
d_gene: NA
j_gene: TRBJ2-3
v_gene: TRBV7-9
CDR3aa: CASTSSSSTDTQYF
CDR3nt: TGTGCCAGCACCTCTAGCTCTAGCACAGATACGCAGTATTTT

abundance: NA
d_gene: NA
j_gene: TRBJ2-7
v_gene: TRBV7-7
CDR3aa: CASSPQRSNEQYF
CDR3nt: TGTGCCAGCAGCCCCCAGAGGTCGAACGAGCAGTACTTC

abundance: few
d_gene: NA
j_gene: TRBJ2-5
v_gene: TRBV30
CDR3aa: CAWREGVKTQYF
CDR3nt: TGTGCCTGGAGAGAAGGGGTGAAGACCCAGTACTTC

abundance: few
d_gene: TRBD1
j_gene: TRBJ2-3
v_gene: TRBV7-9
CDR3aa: CASSLGTGEPISTDTQYF
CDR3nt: TGTGCCAGCAGCTTAGGGACAGGAGAACCTATTAGCACAGATACGCAGTATTTT

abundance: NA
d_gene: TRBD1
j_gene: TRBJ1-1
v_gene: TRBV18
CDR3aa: CASSPRGQGNTEAFF
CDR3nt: TGTGCCAGCTCACCACGGGGACAGGGAAACACTGAAGCTTTCTTT

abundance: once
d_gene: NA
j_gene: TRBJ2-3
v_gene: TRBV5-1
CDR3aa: CASCTPGQSTDTQYF
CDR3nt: TGCGCCAGCTGCACCCCCGGACAGAGCACAGATACGCAGTATTTT

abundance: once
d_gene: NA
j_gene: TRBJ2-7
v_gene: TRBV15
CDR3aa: CATSRAGGHEQYF
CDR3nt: TGTGCCACCAGCAGAGCGGGGGGCCACGAGCAGTACTTC

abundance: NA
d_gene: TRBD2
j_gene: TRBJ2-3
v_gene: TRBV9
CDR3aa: CASSVARTSIDTDTQYF
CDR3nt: TGTGCCAGCAGCGTAGCAAGGACTAGCATCGACACAGATACGCAGTATTTT

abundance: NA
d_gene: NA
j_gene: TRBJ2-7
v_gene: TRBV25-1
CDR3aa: CASSEGGYNEQYF
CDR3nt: TGTGCCAGCAGTGAAGGGGGGTATAACGAGCAGTACTTC

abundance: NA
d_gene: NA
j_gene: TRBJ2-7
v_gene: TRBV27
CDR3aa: CASSLAGREQYF
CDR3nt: TGTGCCAGCAGTTTGGCGGGGAGGGAGCAGTACTTC

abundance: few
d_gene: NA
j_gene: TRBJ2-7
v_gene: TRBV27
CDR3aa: CASSTTGGEQYF
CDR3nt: TGTGCCAGCAGTACGACAGGAGGCGAGCAGTACTTC

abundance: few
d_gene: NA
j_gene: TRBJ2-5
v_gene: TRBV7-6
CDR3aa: CASSLVGPQETQYF
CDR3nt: TGTGCCAGCAGCTTAGTGGGGCCTCAAGAGACCCAGTACTTC

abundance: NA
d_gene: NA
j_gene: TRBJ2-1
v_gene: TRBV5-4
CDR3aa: CASSLRGGYYNEQFF
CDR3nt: TGTGCCAGCAGCTTGAGGGGCGGCTACTACAATGAGCAGTTCTTC

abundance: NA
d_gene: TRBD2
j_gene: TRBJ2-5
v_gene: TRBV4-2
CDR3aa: CASSQDLSGGETQYF
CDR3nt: TGTGCCAGCAGCCAAGATTTGTCGGGAGGGGAGACCCAGTACTTC

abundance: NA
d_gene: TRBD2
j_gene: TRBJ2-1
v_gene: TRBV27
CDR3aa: CASSPLAEYNEQFF
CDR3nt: TGTGCCAGCAGTCCTCTAGCGGAGTACAATGAGCAGTTCTTC

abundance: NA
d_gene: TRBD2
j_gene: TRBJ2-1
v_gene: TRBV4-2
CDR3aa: CASSQDPAGGPGEQFF
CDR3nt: TGTGCCAGCAGCCAAGATCCAGCGGGAGGGCCAGGTGAGCAGTTCTTC

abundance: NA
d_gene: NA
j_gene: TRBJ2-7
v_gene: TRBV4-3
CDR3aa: CASSQINLETYEQYF
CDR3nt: TGCGCCAGCAGCCAAATCAATCTAGAAACCTACGAGCAGTACTTC

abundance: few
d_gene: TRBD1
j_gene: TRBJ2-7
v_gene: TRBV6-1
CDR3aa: CASSEAVGTGPYEQYF
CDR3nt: TGTGCCAGCAGTGAAGCGGTGGGGACAGGGCCCTACGAGCAGTACTTC

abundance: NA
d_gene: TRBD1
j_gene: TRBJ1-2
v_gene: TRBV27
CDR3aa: CASSFDRAYGYTF
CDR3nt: TGTGCCAGCAGTTTCGACAGGGCATATGGCTACACCTTC

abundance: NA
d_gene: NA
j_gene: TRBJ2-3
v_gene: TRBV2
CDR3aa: CASREDYLTTDTQYF
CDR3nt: TGTGCCAGCAGAGAGGACTACCTCACCACAGATACGCAGTATTTT

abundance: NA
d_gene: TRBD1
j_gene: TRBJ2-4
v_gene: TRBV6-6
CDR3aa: CASSPDRGSIQYF
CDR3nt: TGTGCCAGCAGCCCTGACAGGGGTAGCATTCAGTACTTC

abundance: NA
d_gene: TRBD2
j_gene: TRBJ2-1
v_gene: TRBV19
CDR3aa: CASSWGTSGRGPYNEQFF
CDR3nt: TGTGCCAGTAGTTGGGGGACTAGCGGGAGGGGACCCTACAATGAGCAGTTCTTC

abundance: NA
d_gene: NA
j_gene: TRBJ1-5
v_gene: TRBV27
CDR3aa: CASSTGGGANQPQHF
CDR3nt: TGTGCCAGCAGTACCGGGGGAGGCGCCAATCAGCCCCAGCATTTT

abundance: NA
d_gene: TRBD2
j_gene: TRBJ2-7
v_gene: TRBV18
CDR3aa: CASSPLAGKAYEQYF
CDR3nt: TGTGCCAGCTCCCCTCTAGCGGGGAAAGCCTACGAGCAGTACTTC

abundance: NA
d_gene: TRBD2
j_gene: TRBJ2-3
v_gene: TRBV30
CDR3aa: CAWSALAGEDTQYF
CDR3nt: TGTGCCTGGAGTGCCCTAGCGGGAGAAGATACGCAGTATTTT

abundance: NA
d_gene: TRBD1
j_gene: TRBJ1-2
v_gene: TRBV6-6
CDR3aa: CASSPQGDYGYTF
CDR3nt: TGTGCCAGCAGTCCACAGGGGGACTATGGCTACACCTTC

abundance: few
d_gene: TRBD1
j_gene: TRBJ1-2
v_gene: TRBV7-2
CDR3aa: CASSLTPSGTGASGYTF
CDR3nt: TGTGCCAGCAGCTTAACCCCTTCCGGGACAGGGGCGTCTGGCTACACCTTC

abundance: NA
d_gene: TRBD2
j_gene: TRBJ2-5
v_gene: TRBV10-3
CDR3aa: CAISPSGRGWETQYF
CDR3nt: TGTGCCATCAGTCCTAGCGGGAGGGGATGGGAGACCCAGTACTTC

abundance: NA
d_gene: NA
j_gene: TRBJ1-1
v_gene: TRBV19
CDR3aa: CASSNFLVALLEGNTEAFF
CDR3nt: TGTGCCAGTAGTAACTTCCTCGTAGCTCTCCTGGAGGGGAACACTGAAGCTTTCTTT

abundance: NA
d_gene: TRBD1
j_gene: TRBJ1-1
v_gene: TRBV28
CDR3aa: CASSAPGQGLTEAFF
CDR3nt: TGTGCCAGCAGTGCCCCAGGACAGGGGCTCACTGAAGCTTTCTTT

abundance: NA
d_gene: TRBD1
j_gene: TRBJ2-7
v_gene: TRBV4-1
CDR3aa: CASSQATGTGVFYEQYF
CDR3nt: TGCGCCAGCAGCCAAGCTACCGGGACAGGGGTCTTCTACGAGCAGTACTTC

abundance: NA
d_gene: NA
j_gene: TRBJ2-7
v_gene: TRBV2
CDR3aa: CASMRLYYEQYF
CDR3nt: TGTGCCAGCATGCGACTTTACTACGAGCAGTACTTC

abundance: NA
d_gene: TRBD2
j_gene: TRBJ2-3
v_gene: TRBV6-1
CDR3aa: CASSENTSGWSTDTQYF
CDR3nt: TGTGCCAGCAGTGAAAATACTAGCGGGTGGAGCACAGATACGCAGTATTTT

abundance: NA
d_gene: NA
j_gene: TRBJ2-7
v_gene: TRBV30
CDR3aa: CAWSPDNYEQYF
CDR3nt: TGTGCCTGGAGTCCAGACAACTACGAGCAGTACTTC